The next 3 T cell receptor beta chains were all read from a single sample in a study of OX40 agonist ivuxolimab in advanced cancers. Repertoires were generated with immunoSEQ multiplex PCR, while TCRdb's copy carries only in-frame clones and drops some. This sample has tens of thousands of clones, with about 81% found just once. Specimen: CD4+ or CD8+ T cells sorted from blood, collected in a trial of the OX40 agonist ivuxolimab. All receptors derive from an adult with an advanced solid tumor such as melanoma, head and neck, liver or kidney cancer.

This clone was detected only a few times. The chain links TRBV5-1 to TRBJ1-2; the D is unclear. Germline V gives CDR1 SGHRS, CDR2 YFSETQ. This CDR3 is 12 amino acids long. V lost 3 bases and J 2 bases, leaving 5 bases between the germline ends. The CDR3 DNA is TGCGCCAGCAGCTACACGAACTATGGCTACACCTTC. Its protein product is CASSYTNYGYTF.

The chain carries TRBV19 and TRBJ1-6, with 8 bases fitting TRBD1. This CDR3 has 17 amino acids. Germline CDR1 LNHDA, CDR2 SQIVND (reference sequence). The V and J ends lost 0 bases and 6 bases, in that order; junction bases with no gene match: 7. The DNA of the CDR3 is TGTGCCAGTAGTATAGATTTTGGGACAGGCCTTAATTCACCCCTCCACTTT. It yields the protein CASSIDFGTGLNSPLHF. The variable domain in full, with the rest retrieved from reference TRBV19 and TRBJ1-6, is DGGITQSPKYLFRKEGQNVTLSCEQNLNHDAMYWYRQDPGQGLRLIYYSQIVNDFQKGDIAEGYSVSREKKESFPLTVTSAQKNPTAFYLCASSIDFGTGLNSPLHFGNGTRLTVT.

The chain combines TRBV9 with TRBJ2-7; D gene ambiguous. From germline, CDR1 is SGDLS and CDR2 YYNGEE. The CDR3 loop spans 15 amino acids. The V gene lost 0 bases and the J gene lost 7 bases, with 17 bases spanning the gap. Here the CDR3 reads CASSVEAFNMGEQYF. CDR3 coding DNA: TGTGCCAGCAGCGTAGAGGCCTTTAATATGGGGGAGCAGTACTTC.